This note documents a single T cell receptor beta chain sequence. Its antigen is unidentified. Using its own MiXCR run on the 5' RACE reads, TCRdb lists one record per CDR3 protein. The table includes 470,000 or so distinct CDR3 sequences, roughly 26% detected once. Germline V gene lookup returns CDR1 LNHDA and CDR2 SQIVND (reference sequence). CDR3 length: 15 amino acids. The junction had 7 bases not matched to a gene; V was cut back by 5 bases and J by 2 bases. This sample was included in a study of CD8 T cells in ankylosing spondylitis. Study results and caveats: Several of the motif variants were reported before in synovial fluid and blood from reactive arthritis. A motif of 7 to 9 highly homologous TCR beta variants was seen as apparently characteristic of ankylosing spondylitis blood.

The clonotype originates from a male donor with ankylosing spondylitis. This chain joins TRBV19 and TRBJ2-3; 7 bases line up with TRBD1. The sample taken for sequencing was blood, either unsorted or a sorted T cell fraction (not recorded which). Here the CDR3 reads CASSPRQGNTDTQYF. CDR3 coding DNA: TGTGCCAGTAGTCCTCGACAGGGCAACACAGATACGCAGTATTTT.